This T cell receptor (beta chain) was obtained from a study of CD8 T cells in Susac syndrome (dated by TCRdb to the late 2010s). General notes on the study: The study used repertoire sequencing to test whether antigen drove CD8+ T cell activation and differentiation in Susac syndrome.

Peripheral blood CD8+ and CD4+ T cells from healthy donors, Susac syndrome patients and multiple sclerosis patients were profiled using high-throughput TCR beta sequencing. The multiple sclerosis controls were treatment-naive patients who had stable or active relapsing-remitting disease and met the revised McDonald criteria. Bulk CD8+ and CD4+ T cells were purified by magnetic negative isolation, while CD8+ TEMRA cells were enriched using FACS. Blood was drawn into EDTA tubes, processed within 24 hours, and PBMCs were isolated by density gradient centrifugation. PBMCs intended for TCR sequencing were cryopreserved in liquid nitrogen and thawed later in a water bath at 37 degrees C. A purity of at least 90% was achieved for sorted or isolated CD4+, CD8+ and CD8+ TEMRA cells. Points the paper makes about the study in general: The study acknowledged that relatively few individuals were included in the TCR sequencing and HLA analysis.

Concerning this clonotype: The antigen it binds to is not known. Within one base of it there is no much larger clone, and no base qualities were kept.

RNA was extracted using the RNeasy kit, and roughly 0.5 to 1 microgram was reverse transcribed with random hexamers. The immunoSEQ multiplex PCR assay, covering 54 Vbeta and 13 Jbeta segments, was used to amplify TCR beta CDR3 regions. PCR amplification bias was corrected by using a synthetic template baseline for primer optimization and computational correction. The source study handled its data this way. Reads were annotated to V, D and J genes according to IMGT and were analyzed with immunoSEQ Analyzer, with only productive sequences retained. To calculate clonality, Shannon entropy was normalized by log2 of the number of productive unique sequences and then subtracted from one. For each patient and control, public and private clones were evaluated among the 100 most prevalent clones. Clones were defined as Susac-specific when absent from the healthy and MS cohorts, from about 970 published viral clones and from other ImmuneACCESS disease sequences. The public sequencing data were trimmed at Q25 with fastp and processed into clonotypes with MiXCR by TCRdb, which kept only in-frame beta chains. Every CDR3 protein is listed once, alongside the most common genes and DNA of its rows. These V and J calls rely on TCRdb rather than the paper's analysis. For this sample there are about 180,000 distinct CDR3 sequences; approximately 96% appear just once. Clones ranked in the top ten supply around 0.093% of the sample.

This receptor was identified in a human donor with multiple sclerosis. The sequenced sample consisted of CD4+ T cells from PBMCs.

In nucleotides, the sequence is TGTGCCAGCAGCCATTCCGGGACAGGGGAGCACGAGCAGTACTTC. Translated, this is CASSHSGTGEHEQYF. The chain uses TRBV5-4 and TRBJ2-7, with 10 junctional bases fitting TRBD1. Germline trimming amounts to 4 bases on V and 5 bases on J, with 9 as the count of junction bases outside the gene matches. CDR1 is given as SGHNT and CDR2 as YYREEE, both from the germline V gene (reference sequence). The CDR3, from cysteine to phenylalanine, totals 15 residues. Here the CDR3 DNA is all that survives: 45 bases in frame from base 1.